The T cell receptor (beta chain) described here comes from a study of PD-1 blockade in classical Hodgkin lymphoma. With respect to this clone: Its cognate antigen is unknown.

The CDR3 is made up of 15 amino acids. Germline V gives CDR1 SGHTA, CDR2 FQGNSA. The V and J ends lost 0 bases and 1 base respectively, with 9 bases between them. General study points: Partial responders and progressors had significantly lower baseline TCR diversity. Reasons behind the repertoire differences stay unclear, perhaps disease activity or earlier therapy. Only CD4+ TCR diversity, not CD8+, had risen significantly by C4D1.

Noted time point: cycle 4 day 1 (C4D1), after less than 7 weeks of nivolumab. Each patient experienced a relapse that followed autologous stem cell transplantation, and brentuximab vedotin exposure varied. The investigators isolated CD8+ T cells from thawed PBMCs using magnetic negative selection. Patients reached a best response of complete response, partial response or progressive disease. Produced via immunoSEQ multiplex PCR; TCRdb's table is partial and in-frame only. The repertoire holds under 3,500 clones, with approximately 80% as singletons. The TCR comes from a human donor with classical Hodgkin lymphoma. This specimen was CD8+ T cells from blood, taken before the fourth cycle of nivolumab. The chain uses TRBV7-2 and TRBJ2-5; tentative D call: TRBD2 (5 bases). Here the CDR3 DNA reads TGTGCCAGCAGCTTAGCTTCGGGAAGCCAAGAGACCCAGTACTTC. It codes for CASSLASGSQETQYF.